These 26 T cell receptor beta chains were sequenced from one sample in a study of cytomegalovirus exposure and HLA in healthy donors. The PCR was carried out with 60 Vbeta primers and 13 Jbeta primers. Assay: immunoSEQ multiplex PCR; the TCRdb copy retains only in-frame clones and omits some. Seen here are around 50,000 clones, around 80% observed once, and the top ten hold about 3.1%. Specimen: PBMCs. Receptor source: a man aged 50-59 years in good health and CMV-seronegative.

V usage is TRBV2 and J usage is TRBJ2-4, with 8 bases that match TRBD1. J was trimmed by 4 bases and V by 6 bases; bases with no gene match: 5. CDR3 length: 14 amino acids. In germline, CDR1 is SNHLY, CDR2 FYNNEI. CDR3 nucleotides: TGTGCCAGCAGCCTGGGACAGGAAAAAAACATTCAGTACTTC. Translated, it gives CASSLGQEKNIQYF.

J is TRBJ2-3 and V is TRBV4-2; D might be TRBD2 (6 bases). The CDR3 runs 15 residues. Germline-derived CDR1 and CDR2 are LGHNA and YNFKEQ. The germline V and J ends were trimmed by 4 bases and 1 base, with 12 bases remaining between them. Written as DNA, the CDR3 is TGTGCCAGCAGCCGGCGCGGGGAGGGCACAGATACGCAGTATTTT. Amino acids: CASSRRGEGTDTQYF.

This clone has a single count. The CDR3 here is CASSLFSGPQETQYF. CDR3 in DNA: TGCGCCAGCAGCTTGTTTAGCGGCCCCCAAGAGACCCAGTACTTC. This rearrangement joins TRBV5-1 to TRBJ2-5; the D gene is possibly TRBD2 (6 bases). V shed 1 base and J shed 1 base, with 11 bases lying between them. CDR3 length equals 15 residues. CDR1 and CDR2 (germline): SGHRS, YFSETQ.

In DNA form, the CDR3 reads TGTGCCAGTAGTATCAAGGCCGGGAGCACAGATACGCAGTATTTT. This translates into CASSIKAGSTDTQYF. V gene TRBV19 combines with J gene TRBJ2-3; D call uncertain. This CDR3 region has 15 residues. Germline V gene data show CDR1 as LNHDA and CDR2 as SQIVND (reference sequence). V lost 3 bases and J lost 0, with 10 bases in between.

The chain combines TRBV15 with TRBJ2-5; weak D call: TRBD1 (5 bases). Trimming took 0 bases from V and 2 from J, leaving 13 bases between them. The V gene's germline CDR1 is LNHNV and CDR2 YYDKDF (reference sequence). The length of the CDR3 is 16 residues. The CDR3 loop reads CATSRDLTDKQETQYF. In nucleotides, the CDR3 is TGTGCCACCAGCAGAGATCTGACAGATAAACAAGAGACCCAGTACTTC.

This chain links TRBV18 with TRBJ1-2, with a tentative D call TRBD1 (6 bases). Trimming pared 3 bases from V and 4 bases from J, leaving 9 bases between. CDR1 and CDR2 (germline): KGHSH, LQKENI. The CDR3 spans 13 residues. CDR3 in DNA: TGTGCCAGCTCACCTGGACAGATCTATGGCTACACCTTC. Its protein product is CASSPGQIYGYTF.

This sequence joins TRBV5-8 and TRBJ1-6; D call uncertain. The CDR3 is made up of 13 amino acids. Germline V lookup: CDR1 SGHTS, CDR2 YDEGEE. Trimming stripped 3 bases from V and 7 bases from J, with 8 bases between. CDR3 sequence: CASSSTENSPLHF. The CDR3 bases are TGTGCCAGCAGCTCGACGGAGAATTCACCCCTCCACTTT.

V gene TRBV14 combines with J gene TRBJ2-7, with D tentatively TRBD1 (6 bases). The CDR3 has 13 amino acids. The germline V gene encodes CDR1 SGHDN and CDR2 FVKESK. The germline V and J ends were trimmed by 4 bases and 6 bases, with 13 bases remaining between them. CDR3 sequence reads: CASSRATGFEQYF. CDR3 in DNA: TGTGCCAGCAGCCGAGCTACAGGGTTCGAGCAGTACTTC.

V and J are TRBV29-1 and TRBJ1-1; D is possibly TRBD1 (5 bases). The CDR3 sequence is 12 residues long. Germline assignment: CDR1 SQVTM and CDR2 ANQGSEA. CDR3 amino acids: CSARQLNTEAFF. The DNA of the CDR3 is TGCAGTGCGAGACAGCTGAACACTGAAGCTTTCTTT.

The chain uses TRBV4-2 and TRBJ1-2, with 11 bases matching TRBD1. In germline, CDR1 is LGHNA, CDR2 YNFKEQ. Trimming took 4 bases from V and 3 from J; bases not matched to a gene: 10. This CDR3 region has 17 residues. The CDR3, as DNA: TGTGCCAGCAGCCCGGTGGGGACAGGGGGTGGAGACTATGGCTACACCTTC. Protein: CASSPVGTGGGDYGYTF.

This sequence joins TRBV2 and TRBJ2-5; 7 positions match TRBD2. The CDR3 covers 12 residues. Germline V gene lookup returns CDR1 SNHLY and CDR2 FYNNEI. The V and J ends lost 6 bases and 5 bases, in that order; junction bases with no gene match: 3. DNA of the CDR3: TGTGCCAGCAGCGCTAGCGGTGAGACCCAGTACTTC. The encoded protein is CASSASGETQYF.

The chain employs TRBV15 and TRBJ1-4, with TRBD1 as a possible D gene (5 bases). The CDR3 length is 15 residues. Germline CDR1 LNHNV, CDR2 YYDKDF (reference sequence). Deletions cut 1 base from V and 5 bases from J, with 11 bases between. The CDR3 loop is CATSRGDSLNEKLFF. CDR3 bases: TGTGCCACCAGCAGAGGCGACAGCCTAAATGAAAAACTGTTTTTT.

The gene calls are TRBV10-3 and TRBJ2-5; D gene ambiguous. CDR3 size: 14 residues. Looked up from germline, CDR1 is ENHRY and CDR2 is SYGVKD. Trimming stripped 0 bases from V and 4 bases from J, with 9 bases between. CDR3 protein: CAISESSGRETQYF. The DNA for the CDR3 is TGTGCCATCAGTGAGTCGTCAGGTCGAGAGACCCAGTACTTC.

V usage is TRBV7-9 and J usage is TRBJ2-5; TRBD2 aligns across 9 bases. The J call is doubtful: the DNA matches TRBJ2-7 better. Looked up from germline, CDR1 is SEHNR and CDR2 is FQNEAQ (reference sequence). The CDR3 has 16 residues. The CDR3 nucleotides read TGTGCCAGCAGCGCCTTGACTAGCGGCGGCTCCTACGAGCAGTACTTC. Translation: CASSALTSGGSYEQYF.

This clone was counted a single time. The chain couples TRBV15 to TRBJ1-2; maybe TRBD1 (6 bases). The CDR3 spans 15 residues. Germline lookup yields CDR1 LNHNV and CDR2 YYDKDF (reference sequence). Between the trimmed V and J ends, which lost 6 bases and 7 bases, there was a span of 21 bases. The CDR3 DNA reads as TGTGCCACCAGTACCGATACAGGGTTTAATTCTGGCTACACCTTC. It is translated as CATSTDTGFNSGYTF.

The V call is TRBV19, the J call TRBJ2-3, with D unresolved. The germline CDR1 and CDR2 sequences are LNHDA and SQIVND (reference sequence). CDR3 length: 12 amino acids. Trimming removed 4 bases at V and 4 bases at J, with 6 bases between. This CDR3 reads CASSTGPDTQYF. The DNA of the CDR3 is TGTGCCAGTAGTACAGGCCCAGATACGCAGTATTTT.

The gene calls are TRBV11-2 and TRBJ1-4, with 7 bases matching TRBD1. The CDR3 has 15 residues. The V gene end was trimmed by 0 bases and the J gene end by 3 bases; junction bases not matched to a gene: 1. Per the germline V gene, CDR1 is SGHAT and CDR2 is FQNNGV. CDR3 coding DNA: TGTGCCAGCAGCTTAGATCAGGGGGCTAATGAAAAACTGTTTTTT. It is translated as CASSLDQGANEKLFF.

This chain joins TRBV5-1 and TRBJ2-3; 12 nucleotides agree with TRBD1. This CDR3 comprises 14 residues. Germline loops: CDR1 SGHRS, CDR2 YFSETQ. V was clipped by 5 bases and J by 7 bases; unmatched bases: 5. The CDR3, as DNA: TGCGCCAGCAGTCTGGGACAGGGGGCGTATACGCAGTATTTT. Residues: CASSLGQGAYTQYF.

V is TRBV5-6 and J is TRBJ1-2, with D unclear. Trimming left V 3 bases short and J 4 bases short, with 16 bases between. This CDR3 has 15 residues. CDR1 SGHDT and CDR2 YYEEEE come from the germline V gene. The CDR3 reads CASSWLARGSYGYTF. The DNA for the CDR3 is TGTGCCAGCAGCTGGCTTGCACGGGGATCCTATGGCTACACCTTC.

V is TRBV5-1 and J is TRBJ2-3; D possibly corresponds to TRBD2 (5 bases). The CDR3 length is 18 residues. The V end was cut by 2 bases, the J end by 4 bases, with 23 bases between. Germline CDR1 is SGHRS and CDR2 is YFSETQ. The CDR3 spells CASSLLRNTGSLADTQYF. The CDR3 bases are TGCGCCAGCAGCTTACTCAGGAACACGGGGTCACTGGCAGATACGCAGTATTTT.

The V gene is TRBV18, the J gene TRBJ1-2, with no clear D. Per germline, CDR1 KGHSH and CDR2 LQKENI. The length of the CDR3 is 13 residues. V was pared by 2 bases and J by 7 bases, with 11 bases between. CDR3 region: CASSPFERVGYTF. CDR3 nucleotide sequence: TGTGCCAGCTCACCATTTGAGAGGGTTGGCTACACCTTC.

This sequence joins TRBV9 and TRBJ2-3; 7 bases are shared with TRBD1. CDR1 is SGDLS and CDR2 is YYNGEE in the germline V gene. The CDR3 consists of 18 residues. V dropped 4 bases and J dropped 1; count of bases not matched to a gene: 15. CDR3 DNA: TGTGCCAGCAGCACCCGTCTAGAGACAGGGAGAGGCACAGATACGCAGTATTTT. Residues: CASSTRLETGRGTDTQYF.

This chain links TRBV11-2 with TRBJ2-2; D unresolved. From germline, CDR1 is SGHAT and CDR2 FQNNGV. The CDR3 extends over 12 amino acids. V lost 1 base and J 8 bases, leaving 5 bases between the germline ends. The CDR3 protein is CASSLAGGELFF. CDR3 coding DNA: TGTGCCAGCAGCTTAGCCGGGGGGGAGCTGTTTTTT. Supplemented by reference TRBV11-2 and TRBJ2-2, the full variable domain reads EAGVAQSPRYKIIEKRQSVAFWCNPISGHATLYWYQQILGQGPKLLIQFQNNGVVDDSQLPKDRFSAERLKGVDSTLKIQPAKLEDSAVYLCASSLAGGELFFGEGSRLTVL.

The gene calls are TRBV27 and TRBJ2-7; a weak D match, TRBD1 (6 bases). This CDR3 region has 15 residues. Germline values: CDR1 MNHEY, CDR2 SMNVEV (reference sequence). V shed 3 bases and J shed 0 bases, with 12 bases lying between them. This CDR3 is CASSFGGLSSYEQYF. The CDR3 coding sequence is TGTGCCAGCAGTTTTGGGGGCCTAAGCTCCTACGAGCAGTACTTC.

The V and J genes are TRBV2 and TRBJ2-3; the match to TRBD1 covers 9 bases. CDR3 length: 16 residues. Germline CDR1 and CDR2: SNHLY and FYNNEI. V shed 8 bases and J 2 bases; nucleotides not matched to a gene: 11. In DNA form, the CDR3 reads TGTGCCAGCCGGTTACAGGGGGCTAAATCCACAGATACGCAGTATTTT. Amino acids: CASRLQGAKSTDTQYF.

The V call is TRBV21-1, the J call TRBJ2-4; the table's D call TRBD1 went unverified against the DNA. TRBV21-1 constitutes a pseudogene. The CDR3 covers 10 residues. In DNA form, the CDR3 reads TGTGCCAGCCCAAAAAACATTCAGTACTTC. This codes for CASPKNIQYF.